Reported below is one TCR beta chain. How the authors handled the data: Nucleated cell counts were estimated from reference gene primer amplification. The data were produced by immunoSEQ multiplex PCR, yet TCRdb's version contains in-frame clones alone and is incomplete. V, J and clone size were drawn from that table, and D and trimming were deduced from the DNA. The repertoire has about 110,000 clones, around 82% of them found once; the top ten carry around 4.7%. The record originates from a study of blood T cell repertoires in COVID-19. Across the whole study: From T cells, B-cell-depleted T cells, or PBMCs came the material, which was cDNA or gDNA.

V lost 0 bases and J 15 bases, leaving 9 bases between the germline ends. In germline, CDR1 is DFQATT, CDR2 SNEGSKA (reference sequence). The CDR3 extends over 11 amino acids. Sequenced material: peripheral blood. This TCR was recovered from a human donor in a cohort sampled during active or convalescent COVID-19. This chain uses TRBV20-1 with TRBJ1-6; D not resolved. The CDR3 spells CSARDWALLHF. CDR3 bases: TGCAGTGCTAGAGATTGGGCTCTCCTCCACTTT.